This T cell receptor (beta chain) stems from a study of CD8 T cells in Susac syndrome. Trimming took 7 bases from V and 4 from J, leaving 16 bases between them. This CDR3 region has 14 residues. The germline gives CDR1 MNHNY, CDR2 SVGAGI (reference sequence). The RNA input was roughly 0.45 to 1 ug, and it was reverse transcribed with random hexamers. Amplification of TCR beta CDR3 across 54 Vbeta and 13 Jbeta was performed with immunoSEQ multiplex PCR. MiXCR, applied by TCRdb to the immunoSEQ multiplex PCR reads, yields one record per CDR3 protein. The sample lists hundreds of thousands of distinct CDR3 sequences; about 94% were seen once.

Sample: CD4+ T cells from PBMCs. The source is a human donor with multiple sclerosis. The chain uses TRBV6-6 and TRBJ1-2, with a possible D match to TRBD1 (6 bases). CDR3 nucleotides: TGTGCCAGCACCCGGGGGGGGGCTGGCTATGGCTACACCTTC. Its protein product is CASTRGGAGYGYTF.